This TCR beta chain was sequenced in a study of T cell repertoires in cytomegalovirus infection. The overall study: From public TCR beta signatures came an indication of both CMV infection and matching HLA type.

The ends were cut back, 5 bases at V and 2 bases at J, with 10 bases in the middle. The CDR3 extends over 14 amino acids. The germline gives CDR1 SGHDT, CDR2 YYEEEE. With respect to this clonotype: Its antigen remains unidentified.

TCRdb passed the reads through MiXCR, listing each CDR3 protein once. The table includes a few hundred thousand distinct CDR3 sequences, approximately 15% detected once. Overall study results and limits: In two of eight donors, the top clonotype was HLA-C-restricted CMV-specific. The cumulative frequency of public TCR beta families identified carriers of CMV plus the relevant HLA.

The receptor was isolated from a human donor in good health (CMV status not recorded). Some clones in this sample may be carry-over from other donors' samples. V and J are TRBV5-6 and TRBJ2-2; possible D gene TRBD1, 6 bases. Sequenced: PBMCs. CDR3 bases: TGTGCCAGCAGGACGGGACAAAACACCGGGGAGCTGTTTTTT. Translated, it gives CASRTGQNTGELFF.